One sample yielded the 15 T cell receptor beta chains listed below, sequenced in a study of T cell responses to AZD1222 COVID-19 vaccine. This table comes from immunoSEQ multiplex PCR, and its TCRdb copy is limited to in-frame clones, with some not included. The table lists roughly 100,000 clones, more than 75% of them singletons. Sequenced here: peripheral blood, sampled on day 0 of AZD1222 vaccination. Every receptor here comes from an adult in good health.

The sample holds a few counts of this clone. The chain joins TRBV5-5 to TRBJ1-6, with D hard to call. The CDR3 is 15 amino acids. The V end lost 0 bases, the J end lost 9 bases, and 13 bases lay between the germline ends. From germline, CDR1 is SGHKS and CDR2 YYEKEE (reference sequence). CDR3 DNA sequence: TGTGCCAGCAGCTTGGTTCCCTCTCCGGGTTCACCCCTCCACTTT. This codes for CASSLVPSPGSPLHF.

The genes are TRBV9 and TRBJ2-7; TRBD2 matches at 10 bases. This CDR3 region has 15 residues. V dropped 4 bases and J dropped 4; count of bases not matched to a gene: 8. In germline, CDR1 is SGDLS, CDR2 YYNGEE. CDR3 in DNA: TGTGCCAGCAGCCCCTCTAGCGGGAGCGGATACGAGCAGTACTTC. Amino acid sequence: CASSPSSGSGYEQYF.

This clone occurred once. V is TRBV27 and J is TRBJ1-5; D gene uncertain. Per the germline V gene, CDR1 is MNHEY and CDR2 is SMNVEV (reference sequence). The CDR3 is made up of 16 amino acids. V was shortened by 0 bases and J by 5 bases, with 14 bases between the two germline ends. CDR3 loop: CASSLSAPTADQPQHF. In nucleotides, the CDR3 is TGTGCCAGCAGTTTATCAGCCCCCACGGCAGATCAGCCCCAGCATTTT.

The chain links TRBV23-1 to TRBJ2-7; D remains ambiguous. TRBV23-1 is assigned to the ORF class and has an uncertain function. This CDR3 region has 15 residues. Between the trimmed V and J ends, which lost 4 bases and 5 bases, there was a span of 18 bases. The CDR3 DNA sequence: TGCGCCAGCAGTCCTATCGTCCGGTTAGGCGACGAGCAGTACTTC. Its protein product is CASSPIVRLGDEQYF.

The V call is TRBV10-1, the J call TRBJ1-2; D is uncertain. Germline CDR1 reads WNHNN; CDR2 reads SYGVQD (reference sequence). This CDR3 is built from 13 residues. Trimming stripped 8 bases from V and 7 bases from J, with 17 bases between. Here the CDR3 DNA reads TGCGCCAGCTGCAGGATCCGTCGCTGTGGCTACACCTTC. As protein: CASCRIRRCGYTF.

The V call is TRBV19, the J call TRBJ2-7; D call uncertain. CDR3 size: 15 residues. Germline CDR1 and CDR2: LNHDA and SQIVND (reference sequence). Trimming removed 5 bases from V and 3 bases from J, with 17 bases in between. This chain's CDR3 is CASSESPLLIYEQYF. The CDR3 DNA sequence: TGTGCCAGTAGTGAGAGTCCCCTACTAATCTACGAGCAGTACTTC. Combining the CDR3 with reference TRBV19 and TRBJ2-7 gives the whole variable domain DGGITQSPKYLFRKEGQNVTLSCEQNLNHDAMYWYRQDPGQGLRLIYYSQIVNDFQKGDIAEGYSVSREKKESFPLTVTSAQKNPTAFYLCASSESPLLIYEQYFGPGTRLTVT.

This clone has more than one count but fewer than ten. At one end, the junction sequence differs from germline, possibly due to a read error. The chain joins TRBV28 to TRBJ2-7; D not certain. From germline, CDR1 is MDHEN and CDR2 SYDVKM. The CDR3 consists of 15 residues. For the CDR3, the DNA is TGTGCCAGCAGTCTATGGGGTCCTAACTCCTACGAGCAGTACTTC. This gives the protein CASSLWGPNSYEQYF.

The chain employs TRBV28 and TRBJ2-7; D might be TRBD1 or TRBD2, each matching 5 bases. The CDR3 consists of 15 residues. Trimming pared 3 bases from V and 3 bases from J, leaving 15 bases between. Germline loops: CDR1 MDHEN, CDR2 SYDVKM. CDR3 in DNA: TGTGCCAGCAGTTTTCGGATTCGGGGCGACTACGAGCAGTACTTC. Translation gives CASSFRIRGDYEQYF.

The J gene is TRBJ1-2, the V gene TRBV28; a weak D match, TRBD1 (5 bases). The length of the CDR3 is 12 residues. CDR1 and CDR2 (germline): MDHEN, SYDVKM. The germline V and J ends were trimmed by 3 bases and 8 bases, with 10 bases remaining between them. The CDR3 DNA is TGTGCCAGCAGTTTGGGGACGGCCGGCTACACCTTC. The encoded protein is CASSLGTAGYTF.

The V gene is TRBV3-1 (or the pseudogene TRBV3-2), the J gene TRBJ2-1, with 7 nucleotides matching TRBD2. V gave up 4 bases and J gave up 9 bases; unmatched junction bases: 12. The germline CDR1 and CDR2 sequences are LGHDT and YNNKEL (reference sequence). CDR3 size: 15 residues. In DNA form, the CDR3 reads TGTGCCAGCAGCCCGGGGGAGGGCCGTATTAGTGAGCAGTTCTTC. Its protein is CASSPGEGRISEQFF.

The V and J genes are TRBV27 and TRBJ1-5; D uncertain. V lost 0 bases and J 5 bases, leaving 8 bases between the germline ends. Germline loops: CDR1 MNHEY, CDR2 SMNVEV (reference sequence). The CDR3 is made up of 14 amino acids. CDR3 DNA: TGTGCCAGCAGTTTATCGAAACCGTATCAGCCCCAGCATTTT. It codes for CASSLSKPYQPQHF.

This chain links TRBV19 with TRBJ1-5; 7 bases agree with TRBD1. Losses at the gene ends were 6 bases for V and 5 bases for J; bases not matched to a gene: 7. Germline V lookup: CDR1 LNHDA, CDR2 SQIVND (reference sequence). The CDR3 has 14 amino acids. The chain's CDR3 is CASRRGQEDQPQHF. CDR3 bases: TGTGCCAGTAGGAGAGGACAGGAGGATCAGCCCCAGCATTTT.

This chain joins TRBV18 and TRBJ2-1; D ambiguous. V was cut by 5 bases and J by 7 bases, with 15 bases left in between. Germline-derived CDR1 and CDR2 are KGHSH and LQKENI. The CDR3 consists of 14 residues. This chain's CDR3 is CASSLNTAGNEQFF. Written as DNA, the CDR3 is TGTGCCAGCTCATTGAACACGGCTGGGAATGAGCAGTTCTTC.

CDR3 protein: CASSPLPGGSKDEQYF. CDR3 nucleotide sequence: TGTGCCAGCTCACCATTGCCAGGGGGGAGCAAGGACGAGCAGTACTTC. V gene TRBV18 combines with J gene TRBJ2-7; a weak D match, TRBD1 (7 bases). Trimming shortened V by 2 bases and J by 5 bases, and 19 bases separated the two germline ends. Germline V gene sequence: CDR1 KGHSH, CDR2 LQKENI. This CDR3 has 16 residues. The entire variable domain, with the rest obtained from reference TRBV18 and TRBJ2-7, is as follows: NAGVMQNPRHLVRRRGQEARLRCSPMKGHSHVYWYRQLPEEGLKFMVYLQKENIIDESGMPKERFSAEFPKEGPSILRIQQVVRGDSAAYFCASSPLPGGSKDEQYFGPGTRLTVT.

The chain employs TRBV9 and TRBJ2-5, with D perhaps given as TRBD1 or TRBD2 (5 bases each). The CDR3 contains 16 residues. Trimming stripped 0 bases from V and 4 bases from J, with 16 bases between. Germline V gene lookup returns CDR1 SGDLS and CDR2 YYNGEE. This CDR3 is CASSVVAGFGGETQYF. Written as DNA, the CDR3 is TGTGCCAGCAGCGTAGTGGCAGGGTTTGGGGGAGAGACCCAGTACTTC.